This is a list of T cell receptor beta chains from one sample in a study of shared clonotypes between healthy human individuals. The protocol was immunoSEQ multiplex PCR, while the TCRdb copy is restricted to in-frame clones and leaves out a portion. The table shows about 2.3 million clones, with 85% to 95% occurring only once. Sequencing input: naive CD4+ T cells from PBMCs. The receptors originated from a man aged 18 to 29 in good health. Some clones in this sample may be carry-over from other donors' samples. Both conserved end residues are part of each CDR3. D genes are given only for firm matches. Size is omitted from some rows. Given values are once, few, many or a class for expanded clones.

-	TRBV2	TRBJ2-1	-	TGTGCCAGCAGTGCGAGTCGATACAATGAGCAGTTCTTC	CASSASRYNEQFF
-	TRBV5-1	TRBJ2-2	TRBD2	TGCGCCAGCAGTTTTACTAGCGGGAGCCTTACCGGGGAGCTGTTTTTT	CASSFTSGSLTGELFF
-	TRBV18	TRBJ1-4	-	TGTGCCAGCTCCGAAGGTTCTGAAAAACTGTTTTTT	CASSEGSEKLFF
-	TRBV5-1	TRBJ2-1	TRBD2	TGCGCCAGCAGCTTGGTTTCTTCACCTAGCGGGAGCCCCAATGAGCAGTTCTTC	CASSLVSSPSGSPNEQFF
-	TRBV2	TRBJ2-3	-	TGTGCCAGCTATGACCCAGTATCTAGCACAGATACGCAGTATTTT	CASYDPVSSTDTQYF
few	TRBV20-1	TRBJ2-1	-	TGCAGTGCTAGAACCGAAAGAGGGCTGTTCTTC	CSARTERGLFF
-	TRBV28	TRBJ2-5	TRBD1	TGTGCCAGCAGTTCGAGGACAGGCAGCCCCTACCAAGAGACCCAGTACTTC	CASSSRTGSPYQETQYF
-	TRBV28	TRBJ2-5	TRBD1	TGTGCCAGCACCTTAAGGACAGGGGGAAGGAGGCGAGAGACCCAGTACTTC	CASTLRTGGRRRETQYF
-	TRBV7-9	TRBJ2-3	TRBD1	TGTGCCAGCCGGACAGGCCCTAGCACAGATACGCAGTATTTT	CASRTGPSTDTQYF
-	TRBV15	TRBJ2-7	-	TGTGCCACCAGCAGAGCTAGGACAGGAGGGACATACGAGCAGTACTTC	CATSRARTGGTYEQYF
-	TRBV5-6	TRBJ2-6	-	TGTGCCAGCAGCTTCCGGATCTCTGGGGCCAACGTCCTGACTTTC	CASSFRISGANVLTF
few	TRBV7-2	TRBJ1-5	-	TGTGCCAGCAGCAACGGCGCCAATCAGCCCCAGCATTTT	CASSNGANQPQHF
-	TRBV7-8	TRBJ1-4	TRBD1	TGTGCCAGCAGCCTTGGGGGCACAGGGGGAGAAAAACTGTTTTTT	CASSLGGTGGEKLFF
-	TRBV7-6	TRBJ1-1	-	TGTGCCAGCAGCTTAGCGCCAAACACTGAAGCTTTCTTT	CASSLAPNTEAFF
-	TRBV12-5	TRBJ2-7	TRBD2	TGTGCTAGTGGGCTTCGGGGGGGGTCCTACGAGCAGTACTTC	CASGLRGGSYEQYF
-	TRBV5-1	TRBJ2-1	-	TGCGCCAGCAGCTTCGTGGGTAGCAATGAGCAGTTCTTC	CASSFVGSNEQFF
-	TRBV11-1	TRBJ1-1	-	TGTGCCAGCAGCAAGGACGAGGGCACTGAAGCCTTCTTT	CASSKDEGTEAFF
-	TRBV27	TRBJ1-1	TRBD1	TGTGCCAGCAGCCCAGGGGGCTTGGGCACTGAAGCTTTCTTT	CASSPGGLGTEAFF
once	TRBV2	TRBJ1-2	TRBD1	TGTGCCAGCAGAGACAGGGGAGGCTACACCTTC	CASRDRGGYTF
-	TRBV4-3	TRBJ2-1	-	TGCGCCAGCAGCCAAGCTAGGGTAACAACTCGGGTCGGTGAGCAGTTCTTC	CASSQARVTTRVGEQFF
once	TRBV27	TRBJ1-2	-	TGTGCCAGCAGTCCTAATAGGAACTATGGCTACACCTTC	CASSPNRNYGYTF
-	TRBV4-2	TRBJ2-2	-	TGTGCCAGCAGCCGAGCAGGAACTCTGAACACCGGGGAGCTGTTTTTT	CASSRAGTLNTGELFF
-	TRBV10-3	TRBJ2-7	-	TGTGCCATCAGTGAAGGGCAGCCCTACGAGCAGTACTTC	CAISEGQPYEQYF
-	TRBV28	TRBJ1-6	TRBD1	TGTGCCAGCAGCACTAATGGACAGGGGAATTCACCCCTCCACTTT	CASSTNGQGNSPLHF
-	TRBV28	TRBJ1-5	-	TGTGCCAGCAGTCCTCCCAATCTGCCCCAGCATTTT	CASSPPNLPQHF
-	TRBV6-5	TRBJ1-2	-	TGTGCCAGCAGTTCTCCGGGACGAAACCTCTATGGCTACACCTTC	CASSSPGRNLYGYTF
-	TRBV5-1	TRBJ1-2	TRBD1	TGCGCCAGCAGCGAACCAGTGACAGGGGGTTCTGGCTACACCTTC	CASSEPVTGGSGYTF
-	TRBV7-9	TRBJ1-1	TRBD1	TGTGCCAGCAGCCCATCAGGGGGCGGTGGCACTGAAGCTTTCTTT	CASSPSGGGGTEAFF
-	TRBV25-1	TRBJ2-7	TRBD1	TGTGCCAGCAGTGAGAACAGGGGCTGGGAGCAGTACTTC	CASSENRGWEQYF
-	TRBV19	TRBJ1-2	-	TGTGCCAGTAGTATAACAGGGCCGGTCTATGGCTACACCTTC	CASSITGPVYGYTF
once	TRBV14	TRBJ1-2	TRBD1	TGTGCCAGCAGCCAAGAACAGGGGGCAGGATATGGCTACACCTTC	CASSQEQGAGYGYTF
-	TRBV28	TRBJ2-1	-	TGTGCCAGCCAATCCTTAGCGGTAAGCTCCTACAATGAGCAGTTCTTC	CASQSLAVSSYNEQFF
once	TRBV7-6	TRBJ1-6	-	TGTGCCACCCGCGGACGCGGTAATTCACCCCTCCACTTT	CATRGRGNSPLHF
-	TRBV4-3	TRBJ2-5	TRBD1	TGCGCCAGCAGCCAACGGACAGGGAGTGGAGAGACCCAGTACTTC	CASSQRTGSGETQYF
-	TRBV29-1	TRBJ2-1	TRBD1	TGCAGCGCGGAACAAGGACAGGTAATCAATGAGCAGTTCTTC	CSAEQGQVINEQFF
-	TRBV7-2	TRBJ2-3	TRBD2	TGTGCCAGCAGCTTAACTTTAGCGGGAAGCACAGATACGCAGTATTTT	CASSLTLAGSTDTQYF
-	TRBV5-4	TRBJ2-7	TRBD1	TGTGCCAGCAGATCTCGTGGGACAGAGAACTACGAGCAGTACTTC	CASRSRGTENYEQYF
-	TRBV7-3	TRBJ2-1	TRBD2	TGTGCCAGCAGCTTATCTGGACTAGCGGGAGGGCCGGGTGAGCAGTTCTTC	CASSLSGLAGGPGEQFF
-	TRBV27	TRBJ2-3	-	TGTGCCAGCAGTCCCAGGTATGACAGGGGAGGGACAGATACGCAGTATTTT	CASSPRYDRGGTDTQYF
-	TRBV28	TRBJ2-7	-	TGTGCCAGCAGACACTACCACGAGCAGTACTTC	CASRHYHEQYF
once	TRBV28	TRBJ1-5	-	TGTGCCAGCAGTTTAAGTGGGGCAGGACCCCAGCATTTT	CASSLSGAGPQHF
-	TRBV6-5	TRBJ1-5	-	TGTGCCAGCAGTTACGCCGATTATAGCAATCAGCCCCAGCATTTT	CASSYADYSNQPQHF
-	TRBV30	TRBJ1-6	-	TGTGCCTGGAGTCGGGGACGGGGACCTAATTCACCCCTCCACTTT	CAWSRGRGPNSPLHF
-	TRBV4-2	TRBJ2-3	TRBD1	TGTGCCAGCAGCATCCGGGACAGGGGCACAGATACGCAGTATTTT	CASSIRDRGTDTQYF
-	TRBV4-3	TRBJ2-4	TRBD2	TGCGCCAGCAGCCAAGAAGCCCTAGCGGGTCTAGGGGACATTCAGTACTTC	CASSQEALAGLGDIQYF
-	TRBV6-5	TRBJ2-3	-	TGTGCCAGCAGTTACTTCTCGAAGGCTAGCACAGATACGCAGTATTTT	CASSYFSKASTDTQYF
-	TRBV25-1	TRBJ1-2	-	TGTGCCAGCAGTGCGGCGGGGCAGGGTGCCTATGGCTACACCTTC	CASSAAGQGAYGYTF